This T cell receptor beta chain comes out of a study of blood T cell repertoires in COVID-19. Turning to the study itself: Both acute and convalescent COVID-19 samples were obtained from the United States, Italy and Spain. T cells, B-cell-depleted T cells, or PBMCs provided the cDNA or gDNA that served as material.

V was trimmed by 4 bases and J by 9 bases, leaving 21 bases between them. The CDR3 spans 15 residues. From germline, CDR1 is LGHDT and CDR2 YNNKEL (reference sequence). Original methodology: How many nucleated cells were present was estimated from reference gene primer amplification. Libraries were prepared by immunoSEQ multiplex PCR; TCRdb keeps only in-frame clonotypes and omits some of them. That table furnishes V, J and clone size, whereas the DNA furnished D and trimming. The sample shows 100,000 or so clones, approximately 79% of them seen only once. This chain links TRBV3-1 (or the pseudogene TRBV3-2) with TRBJ2-5; a possible D gene is TRBD1 (8 bases). The clonotype originates from a man in his 70s with active or convalescent COVID-19. Sequencing input: peripheral blood. In nucleotides, the CDR3 is TGTGCCAGCAGCCCCCGAGGGGGACAGGCGGGGGCCCAGTACTTC. Protein: CASSPRGGQAGAQYF.